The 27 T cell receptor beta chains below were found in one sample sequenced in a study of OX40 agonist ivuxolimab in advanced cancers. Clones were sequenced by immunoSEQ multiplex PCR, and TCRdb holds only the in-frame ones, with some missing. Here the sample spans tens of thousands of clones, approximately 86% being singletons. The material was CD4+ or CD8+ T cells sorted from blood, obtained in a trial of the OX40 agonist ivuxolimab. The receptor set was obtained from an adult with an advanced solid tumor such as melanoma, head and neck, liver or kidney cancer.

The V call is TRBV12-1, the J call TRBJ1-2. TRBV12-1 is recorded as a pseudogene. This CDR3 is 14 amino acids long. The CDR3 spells CASSFSLVRDGYTF. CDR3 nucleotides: TGTGCCAGCAGCTTTTCTCTAGTAAGGGATGGCTACACCTTC.

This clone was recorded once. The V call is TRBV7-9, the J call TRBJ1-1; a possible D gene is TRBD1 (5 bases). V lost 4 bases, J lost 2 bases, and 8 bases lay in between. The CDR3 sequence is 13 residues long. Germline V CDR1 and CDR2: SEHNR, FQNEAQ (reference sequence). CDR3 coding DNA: TGTGCCAGCAGCTACCAGGGTAACACTGAAGCTTTCTTT. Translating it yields CASSYQGNTEAFF.

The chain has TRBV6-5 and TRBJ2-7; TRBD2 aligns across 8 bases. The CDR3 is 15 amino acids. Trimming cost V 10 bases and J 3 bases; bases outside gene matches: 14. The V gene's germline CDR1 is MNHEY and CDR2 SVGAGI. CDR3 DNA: TGTGCCAACCTAACTCGGGAGGGGCGAAACTACGAGCAGTACTTC. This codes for CANLTREGRNYEQYF.

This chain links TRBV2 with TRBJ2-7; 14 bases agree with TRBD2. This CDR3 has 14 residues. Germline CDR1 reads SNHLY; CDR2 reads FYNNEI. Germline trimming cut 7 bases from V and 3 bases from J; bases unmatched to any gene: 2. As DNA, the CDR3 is TGTGCCAGCAACGGACTAGCGGGAGGCTACGAGCAGTACTTC. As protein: CASNGLAGGYEQYF. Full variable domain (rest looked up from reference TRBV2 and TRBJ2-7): EPEVTQTPSHQVTQMGQEVILRCVPISNHLYFYWYRQILGQKVEFLVSFYNNEISEKSEIFDDQFSVERPDGSNFTLKIRSTKLEDSAMYFCASNGLAGGYEQYFGPGTRLTVT.

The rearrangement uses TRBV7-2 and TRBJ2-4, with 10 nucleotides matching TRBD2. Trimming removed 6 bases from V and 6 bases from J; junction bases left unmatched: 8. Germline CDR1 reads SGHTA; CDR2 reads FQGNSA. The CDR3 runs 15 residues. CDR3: CASRTSGTVGNIQYF. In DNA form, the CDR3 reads TGTGCCAGCAGAACTAGCGGGACGGTTGGAAACATTCAGTACTTC.

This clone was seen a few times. CDR3 sequence reads: CASRPQGVATNEKLFF. CDR3 DNA sequence: TGTGCCAGCAGACCCCAGGGGGTTGCAACTAATGAAAAACTGTTTTTT. The V call is TRBV28, the J call TRBJ1-4; 7 nucleotides line up with TRBD1. CDR1 is MDHEN, CDR2 SYDVKM, per germline. The J segment lost 0 bases and the V segment lost 6 bases, leaving 7 bases of the junction unmatched. This CDR3 region has 16 residues.

The CDR3 region is CASSQDRSVRQPQHF. The CDR3 DNA reads TGTGCCAGCAGCCAAGATCGGTCGGTTCGACAGCCCCAGCATTTT. The V and J genes are TRBV4-2 and TRBJ1-5; D unclear. Germline loops: CDR1 LGHNA, CDR2 YNFKEQ. CDR3 length: 15 residues. Trimming removed 0 bases from V and 7 bases from J, with 13 bases in between.

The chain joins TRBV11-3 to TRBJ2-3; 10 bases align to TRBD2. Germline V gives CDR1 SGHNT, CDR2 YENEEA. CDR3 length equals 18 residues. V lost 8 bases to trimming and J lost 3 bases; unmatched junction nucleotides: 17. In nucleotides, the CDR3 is TGTGCCAGCGCCCAAGGGAGAGCGGGAGGGCGAGGGACAGATACGCAGTATTTT. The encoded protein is CASAQGRAGGRGTDTQYF.

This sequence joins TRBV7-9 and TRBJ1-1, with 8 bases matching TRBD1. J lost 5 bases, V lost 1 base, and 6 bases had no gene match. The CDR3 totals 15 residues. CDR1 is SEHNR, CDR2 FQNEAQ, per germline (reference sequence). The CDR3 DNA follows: TGTGCCAGCAGCTTAGGAGGACAGGGCTCAACTGAAGCTTTCTTT. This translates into CASSLGGQGSTEAFF.

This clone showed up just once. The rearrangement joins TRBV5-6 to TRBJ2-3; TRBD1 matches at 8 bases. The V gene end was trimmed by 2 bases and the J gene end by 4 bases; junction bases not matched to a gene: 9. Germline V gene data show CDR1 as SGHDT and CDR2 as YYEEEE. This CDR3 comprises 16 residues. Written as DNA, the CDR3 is TGTGCCAGCAGCTTAGACAGGGGCCCACCCTCAGATACGCAGTATTTT. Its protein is CASSLDRGPPSDTQYF.

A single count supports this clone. CDR3: CASTLTGGADGANVLTF. The CDR3 nucleotides are TGTGCCAGCACCCTGACAGGGGGCGCTGATGGGGCCAACGTCCTGACTTTC. The rearrangement joins TRBV28 to TRBJ2-6; 10 positions agree with TRBD1. J was trimmed by 3 bases and V by 7 bases; bases with no gene match: 9. Germline lookup yields CDR1 MDHEN and CDR2 SYDVKM. The CDR3 is 17 residues long.

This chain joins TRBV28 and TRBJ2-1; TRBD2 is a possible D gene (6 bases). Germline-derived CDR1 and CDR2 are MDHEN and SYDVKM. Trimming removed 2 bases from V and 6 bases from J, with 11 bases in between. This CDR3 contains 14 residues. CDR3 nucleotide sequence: TGTGCCAGCAGTTTACGACTGCGGGGCAATGAGCAGTTCTTC. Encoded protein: CASSLRLRGNEQFF.

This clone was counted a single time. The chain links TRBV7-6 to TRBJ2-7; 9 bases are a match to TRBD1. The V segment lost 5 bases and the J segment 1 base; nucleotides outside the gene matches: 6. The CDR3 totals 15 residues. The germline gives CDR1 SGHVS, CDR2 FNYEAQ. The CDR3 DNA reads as TGTGCCAGCAGCACCGGGACAGGGCGTTCCTACGAGCAGTACTTC. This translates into CASSTGTGRSYEQYF.

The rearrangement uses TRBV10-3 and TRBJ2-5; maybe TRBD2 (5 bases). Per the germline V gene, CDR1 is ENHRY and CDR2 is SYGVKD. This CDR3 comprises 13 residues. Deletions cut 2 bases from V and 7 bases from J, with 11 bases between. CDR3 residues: CAISEDESGTQYF. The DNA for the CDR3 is TGTGCCATCAGTGAGGATGAGAGCGGGACCCAGTACTTC.

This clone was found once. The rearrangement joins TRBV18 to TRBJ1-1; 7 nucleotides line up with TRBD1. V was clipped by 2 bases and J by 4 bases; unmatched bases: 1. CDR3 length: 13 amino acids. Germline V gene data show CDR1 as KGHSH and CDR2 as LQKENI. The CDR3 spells CASSPGTVTEAFF. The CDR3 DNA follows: TGTGCCAGCTCACCAGGGACAGTCACTGAAGCTTTCTTT.

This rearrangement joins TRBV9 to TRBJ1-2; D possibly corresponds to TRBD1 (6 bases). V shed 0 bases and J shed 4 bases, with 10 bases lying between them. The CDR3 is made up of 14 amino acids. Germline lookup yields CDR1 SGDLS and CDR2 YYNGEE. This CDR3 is CASSVDGGLYGYTF. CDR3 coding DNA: TGTGCCAGCAGCGTAGATGGGGGCCTCTATGGCTACACCTTC.

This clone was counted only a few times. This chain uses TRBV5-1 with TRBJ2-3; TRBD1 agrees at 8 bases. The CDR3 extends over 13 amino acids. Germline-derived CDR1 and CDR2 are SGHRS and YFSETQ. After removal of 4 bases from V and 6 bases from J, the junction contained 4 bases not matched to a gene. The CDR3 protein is CASSKDREDTQYF. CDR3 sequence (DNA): TGCGCCAGCAGCAAGGACAGGGAGGATACGCAGTATTTT.

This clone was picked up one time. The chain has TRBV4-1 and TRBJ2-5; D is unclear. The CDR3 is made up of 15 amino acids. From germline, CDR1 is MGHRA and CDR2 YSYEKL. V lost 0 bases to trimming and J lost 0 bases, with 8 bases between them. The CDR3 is CASSQEWANQETQYF. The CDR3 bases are TGCGCCAGCAGCCAAGAGTGGGCTAACCAAGAGACCCAGTACTTC.

CDR3 sequence (DNA): TGCGCCAGCAGCTCCCGGGACGCCCTCCGAAATGAGCAGTTCTTC. Its protein is CASSSRDALRNEQFF. The chain couples TRBV5-1 to TRBJ2-1; D tentatively reads TRBD1 or TRBD2 (5 bases each). The CDR3 spans 15 residues. Germline-derived CDR1 and CDR2 are SGHRS and YFSETQ. Trimming took 3 bases from V and 7 from J, leaving 17 bases between them.

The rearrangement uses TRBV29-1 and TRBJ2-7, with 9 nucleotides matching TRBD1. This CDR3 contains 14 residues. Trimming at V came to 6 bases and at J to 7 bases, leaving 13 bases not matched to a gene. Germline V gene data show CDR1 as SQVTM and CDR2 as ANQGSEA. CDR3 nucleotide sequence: TGCAGCGTACGGGGGACAGGGACCTCCGGGGAGCAGTACTTC. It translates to CSVRGTGTSGEQYF.

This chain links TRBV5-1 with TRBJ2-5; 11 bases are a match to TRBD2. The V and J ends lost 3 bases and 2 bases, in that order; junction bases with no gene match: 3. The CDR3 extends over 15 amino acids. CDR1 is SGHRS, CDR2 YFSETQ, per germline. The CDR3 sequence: CASSSLAGDQETQYF. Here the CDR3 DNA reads TGCGCCAGCAGCTCACTAGCGGGGGATCAAGAGACCCAGTACTTC.

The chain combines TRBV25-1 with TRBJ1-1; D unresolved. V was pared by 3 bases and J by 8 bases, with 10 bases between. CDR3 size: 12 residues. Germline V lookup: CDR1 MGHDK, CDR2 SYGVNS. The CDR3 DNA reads TGTGCCAGCAGTGACCGTGAGACCGAAGCTTTCTTT. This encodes CASSDRETEAFF.

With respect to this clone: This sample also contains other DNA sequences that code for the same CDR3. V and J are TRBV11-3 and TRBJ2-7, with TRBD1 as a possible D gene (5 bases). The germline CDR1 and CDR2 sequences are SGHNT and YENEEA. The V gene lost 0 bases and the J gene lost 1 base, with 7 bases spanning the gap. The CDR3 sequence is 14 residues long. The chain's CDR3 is CASSLETGSYEQYF. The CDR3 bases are TGTGCCAGCAGCTTAGAAACAGGATCCTACGAGCAGTACTTC.

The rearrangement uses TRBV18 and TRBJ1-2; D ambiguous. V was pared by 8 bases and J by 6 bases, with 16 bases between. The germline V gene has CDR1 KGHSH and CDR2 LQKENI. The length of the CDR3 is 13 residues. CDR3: CASTGPSSHGYTF. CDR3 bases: TGTGCCAGCACTGGACCTTCGAGCCATGGCTACACCTTC. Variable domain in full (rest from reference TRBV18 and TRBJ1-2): NAGVMQNPRHLVRRRGQEARLRCSPMKGHSHVYWYRQLPEEGLKFMVYLQKENIIDESGMPKERFSAEFPKEGPSILRIQQVVRGDSAAYFCASTGPSSHGYTFGSGTRLTVV.

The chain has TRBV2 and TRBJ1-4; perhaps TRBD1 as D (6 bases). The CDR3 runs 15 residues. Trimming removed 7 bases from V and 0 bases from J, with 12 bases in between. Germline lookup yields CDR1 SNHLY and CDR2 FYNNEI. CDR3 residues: CASTRQGTTNEKLFF. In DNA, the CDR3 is TGTGCCAGCACGCGGCAGGGGACAACTAATGAAAAACTGTTTTTT. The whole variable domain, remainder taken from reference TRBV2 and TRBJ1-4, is EPEVTQTPSHQVTQMGQEVILRCVPISNHLYFYWYRQILGQKVEFLVSFYNNEISEKSEIFDDQFSVERPDGSNFTLKIRSTKLEDSAMYFCASTRQGTTNEKLFFGSGTQLSVL.

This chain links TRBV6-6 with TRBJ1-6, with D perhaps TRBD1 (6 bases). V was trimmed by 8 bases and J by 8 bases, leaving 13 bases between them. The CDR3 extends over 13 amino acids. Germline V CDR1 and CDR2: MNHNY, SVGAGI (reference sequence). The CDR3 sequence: CASGGGRDSPLHF. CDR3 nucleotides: TGTGCCAGCGGAGGGGGGCGGGATTCACCCCTCCACTTT.

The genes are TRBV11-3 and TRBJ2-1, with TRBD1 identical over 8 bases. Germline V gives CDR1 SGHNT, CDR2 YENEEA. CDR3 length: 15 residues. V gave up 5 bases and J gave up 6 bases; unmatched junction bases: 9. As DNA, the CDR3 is TGTGCCAGCAGCCAAGCTGCGGACAGGGTCAATGAGCAGTTCTTC. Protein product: CASSQAADRVNEQFF.